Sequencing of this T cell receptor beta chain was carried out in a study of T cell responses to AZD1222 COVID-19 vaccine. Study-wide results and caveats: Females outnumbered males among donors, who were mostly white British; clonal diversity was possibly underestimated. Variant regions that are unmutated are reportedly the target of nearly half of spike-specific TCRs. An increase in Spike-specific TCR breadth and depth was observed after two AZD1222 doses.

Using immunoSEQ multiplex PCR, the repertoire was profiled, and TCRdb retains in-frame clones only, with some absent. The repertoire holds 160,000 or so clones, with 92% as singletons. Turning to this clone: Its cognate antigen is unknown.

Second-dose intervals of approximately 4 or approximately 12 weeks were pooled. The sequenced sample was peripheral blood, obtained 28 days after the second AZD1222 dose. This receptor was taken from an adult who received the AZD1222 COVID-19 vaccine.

The CDR3 DNA sequence: TGCAGCGTTGACGGGGGGACGGAGACCCAGTACTTC. Translated, it gives CSVDGGTETQYF. The V gene is TRBV29-1, the J gene TRBJ2-5; TRBD2 matches 7 bases. The CDR3 runs 12 residues. The V segment lost 3 bases and the J segment 5 bases; nucleotides outside the gene matches: 3. Germline CDR1 and CDR2: SQVTM and ANQGSEA.